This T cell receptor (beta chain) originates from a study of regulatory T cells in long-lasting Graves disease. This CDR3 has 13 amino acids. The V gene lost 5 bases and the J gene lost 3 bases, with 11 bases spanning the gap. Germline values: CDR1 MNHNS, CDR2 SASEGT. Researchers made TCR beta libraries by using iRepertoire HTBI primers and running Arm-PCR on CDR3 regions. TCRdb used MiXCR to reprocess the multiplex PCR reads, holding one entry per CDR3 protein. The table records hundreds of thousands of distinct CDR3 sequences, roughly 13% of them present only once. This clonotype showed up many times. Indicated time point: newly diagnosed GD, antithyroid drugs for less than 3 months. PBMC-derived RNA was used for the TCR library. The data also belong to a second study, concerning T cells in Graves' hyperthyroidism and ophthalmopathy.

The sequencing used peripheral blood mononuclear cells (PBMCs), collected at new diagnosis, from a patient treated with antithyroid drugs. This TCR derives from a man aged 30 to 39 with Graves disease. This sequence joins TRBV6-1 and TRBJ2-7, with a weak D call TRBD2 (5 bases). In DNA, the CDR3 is TGTGCCAGCAGTATCGGGGTCTACTACGAGCAGTACTTC. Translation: CASSIGVYYEQYF.